These T cell receptor beta chains were read from a single sample in a study of identifying expanded T cells in peripheral blood. TCRdb's copy holds only in-frame clones and misses some; the assay was immunoSEQ multiplex PCR. The table has 81,000 or so clones, about 83% seen once. The sequenced material came from blood. The source is a person between 18 and 70 years old in good health. Each CDR3 is given with its conserved first and last residue. D genes are given only for firm matches. Expanded clones are given a class, and other clones once, few, many or no size at all.

size,V,D,J,CDR3,DNA
-,TRBV21-1,-,TRBJ2-7,CASSPGDTYEQYF,TGTGCCAGCAGTCCGGGGGATACTTACGAGCAGTACTTC
-,TRBV29-1,-,TRBJ2-6,CSVVDSTLSSGANVLTF,TGCAGCGTTGTAGACAGTACTCTGTCCTCTGGGGCCAACGTCCTGACTTTC
-,TRBV28,-,TRBJ2-7,CASSLRHRFLYEQYF,TGTGCCAGCAGTTTACGTCACAGGTTCCTCTACGAGCAGTACTTC
-,TRBV19,-,TRBJ1-1,CASSPLNSAEAFF,TGTGCCAGTAGTCCCTTGAACAGCGCTGAAGCTTTCTTT
-,TRBV5-6,-,TRBJ2-5,CASSGGTVQETQYF,TGTGCCAGCAGCGGGGGGACGGTCCAAGAGACCCAGTACTTC
few,TRBV9,-,TRBJ1-4,CASSGRGSTNEKLFF,TGTGCCAGCAGCGGGCGGGGCTCAACTAATGAAAAACTGTTTTTT
-,TRBV11-2,-,TRBJ1-2,CASSLRQQGYGYTF,TGTGCCAGCAGCTTAAGGCAACAGGGCTATGGCTACACCTTC
-,TRBV9,TRBD1,TRBJ2-1,CASSVAAYGTGPYNEQFF,TGTGCCAGCAGCGTAGCGGCATATGGGACAGGCCCTTACAATGAGCAGTTCTTC
once,TRBV7-2,TRBD2,TRBJ2-7,CASSLKGTSGDVWDYEQYF,TGTGCCAGCAGCTTAAAGGGGACTAGCGGGGATGTATGGGATTACGAGCAGTACTTC
-,TRBV29-1,TRBD2,TRBJ2-7,CSVVSRLGGGEQYF,TGCAGCGTTGTGTCCCGCCTTGGGGGGGGCGAGCAGTACTTC
-,TRBV28,-,TRBJ1-1,CASSPPALPGPNTEAFF,TGTGCCAGCAGTCCCCCCGCCCTGCCGGGCCCGAACACTGAAGCTTTCTTT
-,TRBV28,-,TRBJ2-5,CASRKGSETQYF,TGTGCCAGCAGAAAAGGGTCGGAGACCCAGTACTTC
-,TRBV9,-,TRBJ1-1,CASSVGIGQGNTEAFF,TGTGCCAGCAGCGTAGGAATTGGGCAGGGTAACACTGAAGCTTTCTTT
-,TRBV5-4,TRBD2,TRBJ2-7,CASSPGWDSGNSYEQYF,TGTGCCAGCAGCCCCGGGTGGGATAGCGGGAACTCCTACGAGCAGTACTTC
few,TRBV19,-,TRBJ1-2,CASSIDTPAGGYTF,TGTGCCAGTAGTATCGACACTCCGGCGGGAGGCTACACCTTC
-,TRBV18,TRBD2,TRBJ2-3,CASSPTLAGGSTDTQYF,TGTGCCAGCTCACCGACGCTAGCGGGAGGGAGCACAGATACGCAGTATTTT
-,TRBV29-1,-,TRBJ2-5,CSVRTGGEETQYF,TGCAGCGTCCGGACAGGAGGGGAAGAGACCCAGTACTTC
-,TRBV28,TRBD1,TRBJ2-4,CASRDLSGGAAKNIQYF,TGTGCCAGCAGGGACCTGTCAGGGGGCGCGGCCAAAAACATTCAGTACTTC
-,TRBV7-2,TRBD2,TRBJ2-5,CASSFNHLAGNQETQYF,TGTGCCAGCAGCTTCAACCATTTAGCGGGGAACCAAGAGACCCAGTACTTC
once,TRBV28,TRBD2,TRBJ2-1,CASSLKLRLAGDRVGNSPYNEQFF,TGTGCCAGCAGTTTAAAACTTCGACTAGCGGGAGATAGGGTGGGGAATTCCCCCTACAATGAGCAGTTCTTC
-,TRBV2,-,TRBJ2-2,CASSDTRAGELFF,TGTGCCAGCAGCGATACTCGCGCCGGGGAGCTGTTTTTT
-,TRBV5-1,-,TRBJ2-6,CASSPLASVDVLTF,TGCGCCAGCAGCCCTCTAGCTAGCGTAGACGTCCTGACTTTC
-,TRBV6-6,-,TRBJ1-3,CASSYGGELGGNTIYF,TGTGCCAGCAGTTACGGAGGGGAACTTGGTGGAAACACCATATATTTT
-,TRBV7-6,TRBD2,TRBJ2-1,CASSLKGLAGGLNEQFF,TGTGCCAGCAGCTTAAAGGGTCTAGCGGGAGGGTTAAATGAGCAGTTCTTC
-,TRBV6-5,TRBD1,TRBJ1-3,CASRRDRGPGNTIYF,TGTGCCAGCAGACGGGACAGGGGGCCCGGAAACACCATATATTTT
-,TRBV5-1,TRBD2,TRBJ2-1,CASSAYGLAELYNEQFF,TGCGCCAGCAGCGCCTACGGACTAGCGGAGCTCTACAATGAGCAGTTCTTC
-,TRBV27,TRBD2,TRBJ2-3,CASSPSGTRDTQYF,TGTGCCAGCAGCCCTAGCGGGACGCGAGATACGCAGTATTTT
-,TRBV5-6,TRBD1,TRBJ2-5,CASSSEIRTGQETQYF,TGTGCCAGCAGCTCGGAGATACGGACAGGGCAGGAGACCCAGTACTTC
-,TRBV28,-,TRBJ2-1,CASSSAGTNNEQFF,TGTGCCAGCAGTTCTGCAGGGACCAACAATGAGCAGTTCTTC
-,TRBV2,TRBD1,TRBJ1-1,CASSPYRGEAFF,TGTGCCAGCAGTCCATACAGGGGAGAAGCTTTCTTT